This T cell receptor (beta chain) was identified during a study of radiotherapy plus CTLA-4 blockade in lung cancer. The study gave focal radiation plus ipilimumab CTLA-4 blockade to patients with chemo-refractory metastatic non-small-cell lung cancer. Clones were sequenced by immunoSEQ multiplex PCR, and TCRdb holds only the in-frame ones, with some missing. The sample records tens of thousands of clones, approximately 86% being singletons. Overall study results and limits: Dynamics of early blood T cell clones, together with interferon-beta, were reportedly the best predictors of response. After treatment with radiotherapy plus ipilimumab, TCR clones that came from the tumor expanded in blood.

The count of this clone is one. Its antigen is still unknown. This sequence originates from a human donor with non-small cell lung cancer that progressed on radiotherapy plus ipilimumab. The sample consisted of peripheral blood, taken from a patient treated with radiotherapy plus ipilimumab.

Here the CDR3 DNA reads TGTGCCAGCAGCCCGACAGACGCCTATGGCTACACCTTC. Residues: CASSPTDAYGYTF. The chain recombines TRBV11-2 with TRBJ1-2; the D gene is possibly TRBD1 (5 bases). Trimming removed 5 bases at V and 4 bases at J, with 11 bases between. Germline values: CDR1 SGHAT, CDR2 FQNNGV. The CDR3 extends over 13 amino acids.